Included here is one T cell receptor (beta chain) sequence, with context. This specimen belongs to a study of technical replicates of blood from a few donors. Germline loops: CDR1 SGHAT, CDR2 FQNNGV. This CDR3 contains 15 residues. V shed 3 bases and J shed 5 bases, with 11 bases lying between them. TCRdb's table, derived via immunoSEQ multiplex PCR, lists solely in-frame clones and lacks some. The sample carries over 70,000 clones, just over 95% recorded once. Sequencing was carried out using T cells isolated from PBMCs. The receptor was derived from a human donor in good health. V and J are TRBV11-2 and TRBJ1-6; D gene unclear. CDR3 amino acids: CASSFAGNDNSPLHF. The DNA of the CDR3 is TGTGCCAGCAGCTTTGCAGGCAATGATAATTCACCCCTCCACTTT.